These 2 T cell receptor beta chains share one sample of origin, sequenced in a study of control samples from healthy donors and cancer patients. Generated by immunoSEQ multiplex PCR, the TCRdb table keeps only in-frame clones and is missing some. The sample holds about 80,000 clones, approximately 91% seen once. The sample was blood. The source is a woman between 50 and 59 years old in good health.

This chain connects TRBV13 to TRBJ1-2; D may be TRBD1 (5 bases). The V and J ends lost 2 bases and 5 bases respectively, with 12 bases between them. The CDR3 runs to 14 residues. CDR1 and CDR2 (germline): PRHDT, FYEKMQ (reference sequence). The CDR3 region has the DNA TGTGCCAGCAGCTTACGGGGGGACGGGTATGGCTACACCTTC. It yields the protein CASSLRGDGYGYTF.

The chain recombines TRBV7-9 with TRBJ2-3; D not certain. Germline CDR1 reads SEHNR; CDR2 reads FQNEAQ (reference sequence). V lost 0 bases, J lost 0 bases, and 4 bases lay in between. The CDR3 runs to 14 residues. CDR3 in amino acids: CASSLAGSTDTQYF. For the CDR3, the DNA is TGTGCCAGCAGCTTAGCAGGGAGCACAGATACGCAGTATTTT.